Each of the 7 T cell receptor beta chains below was sequenced from the same sample in a study of neoadjuvant anti-PD-1 for oral cavity cancer. The method was immunoSEQ multiplex PCR; TCRdb's version includes in-frame clones alone and lacks a portion of them. Found here are thousands of clones, 70% of them singletons; the top ten hold less than 3.5%. Described time point: after neoadjuvant nivolumab, at surgical resection. The sample in question was PBMCs, obtained after nivolumab (anti-PD-1) treatment. Every receptor here comes from a person between 40 and 80 years old with oral cavity squamous cell carcinoma.

The J gene is TRBJ1-1, the V gene TRBV4-3, with D unclear. CDR3 length equals 15 residues. CDR1 and CDR2 from the germline V gene are LGHNA and YSLEER. The germline V and J ends were trimmed by 1 base and 2 bases, with 11 bases remaining between them. In DNA form, the CDR3 reads TGCGCCAGCAGCCAAGCACCGAACACTAACACTGAAGCTTTCTTT. Protein product: CASSQAPNTNTEAFF.

The chain uses TRBV7-9 and TRBJ2-2, with D maybe TRBD1 (5 bases). CDR1 SEHNR and CDR2 FQNEAQ come from the germline V gene (reference sequence). The CDR3 has 17 residues. Between the trimmed V and J ends, which lost 6 bases and 0 bases, there was a span of 17 bases. In DNA, the CDR3 is TGTGCCAGCAGATATGGACACAGGCCCACGAACACCGGGGAGCTGTTTTTT. This translates into CASRYGHRPTNTGELFF.

This clone appeared once. This chain links TRBV7-9 with TRBJ1-2, with D possibly being TRBD1 (5 bases). The CDR3 consists of 14 residues. The V and J ends lost 6 bases and 4 bases respectively, with 15 bases between them. Germline V gives CDR1 SEHNR, CDR2 FQNEAQ (reference sequence). The CDR3 spells CASSFRVGVYGYTF. CDR3 sequence (DNA): TGTGCCAGCAGTTTCAGGGTTGGGGTCTATGGCTACACCTTC. The entire variable domain, with the rest obtained from reference TRBV7-9 and TRBJ1-2, is as follows: DTGVSQNPRHKITKRGQNVTFRCDPISEHNRLYWYRQTLGQGPEFLTYFQNEAQLEKSRLLSDRFSAERPKGSFSTLEIQRTEQGDSAMYLCASSFRVGVYGYTFGSGTRLTVV.

DNA for the CDR3: TGTGCCAGCAGTTCGCACGCCCTCAGGGGAGGCACTGAAGCTTTCTTT. Translation: CASSSHALRGGTEAFF. This rearrangement joins TRBV6-5 to TRBJ1-1, with D perhaps matching TRBD1 (6 bases). V lost 4 bases and J lost 4, with 19 bases in between. From germline, CDR1 is MNHEY and CDR2 SVGAGI. The CDR3 runs 16 residues.

This clone was picked up a small number of times. This chain uses TRBV7-2 with TRBJ1-6; D is perhaps TRBD1 (5 bases). Trimming shortened V by 5 bases and J by 8 bases, and 19 bases separated the two germline ends. CDR1 SGHTA and CDR2 FQGNSA come from the germline V gene. The CDR3 is 16 residues long. The CDR3: CASSLRPGPSDSPLHF. CDR3 nucleotides: TGTGCCAGCAGCCTCAGGCCAGGGCCGTCCGATTCACCCCTCCACTTT.

The chain has TRBV7-9 and TRBJ1-2; the D is unclear. Germline-derived CDR1 and CDR2 are SEHNR and FQNEAQ (reference sequence). The CDR3 totals 14 residues. Trimming removed 0 bases at V and 0 bases at J, with 5 bases between. The CDR3 sequence is CASSLAVPNYGYTF. CDR3 coding DNA: TGTGCCAGCAGCTTAGCGGTCCCTAACTATGGCTACACCTTC.

This rearrangement joins TRBV6-1 to TRBJ2-5, with TRBD2 matching over 7 bases. CDR1 and CDR2 from the germline V gene are MNHNS and SASEGT. V was clipped by 0 bases and J by 5 bases; unmatched bases: 9. This CDR3 is built from 16 residues. DNA of the CDR3: TGTGCCAGCAGTGAAGCGGGGGGGACGGGGGTCGAGACCCAGTACTTC. Amino acid sequence: CASSEAGGTGVETQYF.